A single sample is the source of the 23 T cell receptor beta chains below, sequenced in a study of cytomegalovirus exposure and HLA in healthy donors. Both 60 Vbeta primers and 13 Jbeta primers went into the PCR. Using immunoSEQ multiplex PCR, the repertoire was profiled, and TCRdb retains in-frame clones only, with some absent. The data contain 83,000 or so clones, under 80% of them singletons. Input material: PBMCs. The source of these receptors is a man younger than 40 in good health and CMV-seropositive.

This clone occurred once. The chain employs TRBV6-9 and TRBJ2-7; 8 positions match TRBD1. Germline-derived CDR1 and CDR2 are MNHGY and SVAAGI. There are 15 residues in the CDR3. Losses at the gene ends were 6 bases for V and 3 bases for J; bases not matched to a gene: 10. CDR3 protein: CASRRRDRLNYEQYF. CDR3 nucleotide sequence: TGTGCCAGCAGGCGCAGGGACAGGCTGAACTACGAGCAGTACTTC.

The chain joins TRBV7-9 to TRBJ2-7, with D maybe TRBD2 (6 bases). Germline CDR1 SEHNR, CDR2 FQNEAQ (reference sequence). The V and J ends lost 3 bases and 2 bases respectively, with 14 bases between them. This CDR3 has 15 residues. This chain's CDR3 is CASSFDPGVTYEQYF. CDR3 coding DNA: TGTGCCAGCAGCTTCGACCCGGGGGTAACCTACGAGCAGTACTTC.

This chain links TRBV4-2 with TRBJ1-4; D remains ambiguous. V gave up 0 bases and J gave up 5 bases, with 13 bases separating them. Germline V gene sequence: CDR1 LGHNA, CDR2 YNFKEQ. The CDR3 runs to 16 residues. The CDR3 loop is CASSQDGRLLNEKLFF. DNA of the CDR3: TGTGCCAGCAGCCAAGATGGGAGGTTATTAAATGAAAAACTGTTTTTT.

J is TRBJ1-3 and V is TRBV5-4; no reliable D call. Germline CDR1 reads SGHNT; CDR2 reads YYREEE (reference sequence). V lost 0 bases and J 7 bases, leaving 14 bases between the germline ends. The CDR3 contains 15 residues. DNA for the CDR3: TGTGCCAGCAGCTTGGGGGCTTACAGTGGGAACACCATATATTTT. Its protein product is CASSLGAYSGNTIYF.

This chain uses TRBV7-9 with TRBJ1-1, with D unresolved. V lost 5 bases to trimming and J lost 3 bases, with 16 bases between them. The CDR3 length is 15 residues. Germline lookup yields CDR1 SEHNR and CDR2 FQNEAQ (reference sequence). CDR3 sequence reads: CASSPRRPRDTEAFF. The DNA of the CDR3 is TGTGCCAGCAGCCCCCGACGCCCGAGGGACACTGAAGCTTTCTTT.

The chain has TRBV5-1 and TRBJ2-7; TRBD2 is a possible D gene (5 bases). CDR1 is SGHRS, CDR2 YFSETQ, per germline. CDR3 length equals 15 residues. V was trimmed by 0 bases and J by 6 bases, leaving 16 bases between them. The chain's CDR3 is CASSLVPSPGSEQYF. The CDR3, as DNA: TGCGCCAGCAGCTTGGTTCCGTCGCCGGGGAGCGAGCAGTACTTC.

The gene calls are TRBV19 and TRBJ1-1; TRBD1 might be the D (5 bases). Germline V CDR1 and CDR2: LNHDA, SQIVND (reference sequence). There are 15 residues in the CDR3. V shed 4 bases and J shed 0 bases, with 12 bases lying between them. CDR3 nucleotides: TGTGCCAGTAGTAGCGGGGCGGCAATGAACACTGAAGCTTTCTTT. Amino acids: CASSSGAAMNTEAFF.

This clone was found once. V usage is TRBV28 and J usage is TRBJ2-7, with TRBD1 identical over 10 bases. The germline gives CDR1 MDHEN, CDR2 SYDVKM. This CDR3 region has 15 residues. V shed 2 bases and J 6 bases; nucleotides not matched to a gene: 7. CDR3 amino acids: CASSLGDRGWGEQYF. DNA of the CDR3: TGTGCCAGCAGTTTAGGGGACAGGGGTTGGGGCGAGCAGTACTTC.

The rearrangement links TRBV2 to TRBJ1-1; D not resolved. The CDR3 totals 13 residues. In germline, CDR1 is SNHLY, CDR2 FYNNEI. With 3 bases removed from V and 2 bases from J, the gap between germline ends came to 7 bases. For the CDR3, the DNA is TGTGCCAGCAGTGAGGAGTTAAACACTGAAGCTTTCTTT. It translates to CASSEELNTEAFF.

V is TRBV5-6 and J is TRBJ1-3, with a tentative D call TRBD1 (6 bases). The CDR3 is made up of 14 amino acids. Trimming took 4 bases from V and 4 from J, leaving 12 bases between them. The germline gives CDR1 SGHDT, CDR2 YYEEEE. The CDR3 DNA reads TGTGCCAGCAGCGTGTCGGGACACGGAAACACCATATATTTT. Translation: CASSVSGHGNTIYF. The variable domain in full, with the rest retrieved from reference TRBV5-6 and TRBJ1-3, is DAGVTQSPTHLIKTRGQQVTLRCSPKSGHDTVSWYQQALGQGPQFIFQYYEEEERQRGNFPDRFSGHQFPNYSSELNVNALLLGDSALYLCASSVSGHGNTIYFGEGSWLTVV.

This chain links TRBV7-3 with TRBJ2-5; TRBD2 aligns across 14 bases. The CDR3 runs to 17 residues. The V gene end was trimmed by 5 bases and the J gene end by 5 bases; junction bases not matched to a gene: 10. CDR1 and CDR2 from the germline V gene are SGHTA and FQGTGA. The CDR3 coding sequence is TGTGCCAGCAGCATCCATGGGACTAGCGGGGGTAGGGAGACCCAGTACTTC. Translating it yields CASSIHGTSGGRETQYF.

This clone was counted a single time. The chain has TRBV6-1 and TRBJ2-7; 11 bases align to TRBD1. V lost 3 bases and J lost 4; bases outside the gene matches: 2. The CDR3 extends over 14 amino acids. CDR1 is MNHNS, CDR2 SASEGT, per germline. The CDR3 reads CASSDRDRGYEQYF. The CDR3 DNA reads as TGTGCCAGCAGTGACCGGGACAGGGGGTACGAGCAGTACTTC.

The V gene is TRBV5-4, the J gene TRBJ2-5; the D gene is possibly TRBD1 (8 bases). The better agreement between TRBJ2-7 and the DNA end casts doubt on the J call. CDR3 size: 15 residues. The V gene's germline CDR1 is SGHNT and CDR2 YYREEE (reference sequence). In DNA, the CDR3 is TGTGCCAGCAGCTATCCCACAGGGGGAGGGGGCGAGCAGTACTTC. It yields the protein CASSYPTGGGGEQYF.

The chain employs TRBV6-5 and TRBJ1-6; weak D call: TRBD1 (6 bases). Germline values: CDR1 MNHEY, CDR2 SVGAGI. The CDR3 contains 15 residues. Deletions cut 4 bases from V and 2 bases from J, with 9 bases between. The CDR3 bases are TGTGCCAGCAGTTCCGGGGGGCCCTATAATTCACCCCTCCACTTT. This gives the protein CASSSGGPYNSPLHF.

This clone was recorded once. This rearrangement joins TRBV30 to TRBJ1-5; 8 nucleotides match TRBD1. CDR3 length equals 20 residues. The trim removed 1 base at V and 0 bases at J, leaving 17 bases unmatched. CDR1 is GTSNPN, CDR2 SVGIG, per germline (reference sequence). CDR3 sequence (DNA): TGTGCCTGGAGTGCAAGTTTGGTTGCAGGGGGCCCTTATAGCAATCAGCCCCAGCATTTT. Amino acid sequence: CAWSASLVAGGPYSNQPQHF. The entire variable domain, with the rest obtained from reference TRBV30 and TRBJ1-5, is as follows: SQTIHQWPATLVQPVGSPLSLECTVEGTSNPNLYWYRQAAGRGLQLLFYSVGIGQISSEVPQNLSASRPQDRQFILSSKKLLLSDSGFYLCAWSASLVAGGPYSNQPQHFGDGTRLSIL.

This clone came up a few times. The genes are TRBV28 and TRBJ1-3; possibly TRBD1 for D (6 bases). Germline V gene sequence: CDR1 MDHEN, CDR2 SYDVKM. This CDR3 spans 15 amino acids. V was clipped by 5 bases and J by 4 bases, with 15 bases between them. The CDR3 coding sequence is TGTGCCAGCAGTCCGACAGGACGTGCAGGAAACACCATATATTTT. Protein: CASSPTGRAGNTIYF.

This chain uses TRBV6-5 with TRBJ2-1; TRBD1 agrees at 7 bases. CDR3 length: 14 amino acids. Germline V CDR1 and CDR2: MNHEY, SVGAGI. V lost 10 bases and J lost 2; bases outside the gene matches: 8. CDR3 sequence: CATRRDSTYNEQFF. The CDR3 region has the DNA TGTGCCACCCGCCGGGACAGCACCTACAATGAGCAGTTCTTC.

This chain links TRBV2 with TRBJ2-1; 9 nucleotides match TRBD1. The CDR3 length is 15 residues. Germline CDR1 reads SNHLY; CDR2 reads FYNNEI. Germline trimming cut 4 bases from V and 4 bases from J; bases unmatched to any gene: 5. This chain's CDR3 is CASSGGQGRYNEQFF. The CDR3 DNA follows: TGTGCCAGCAGTGGCGGACAGGGGCGTTACAATGAGCAGTTCTTC.

This clone is classed as medium-sized. The V and J genes are TRBV6-1 and TRBJ2-7; 12 bases are shared with TRBD2. Germline V gives CDR1 MNHNS, CDR2 SASEGT. The CDR3 runs to 15 residues. V shed 4 bases, J shed 5 bases, and the junction held 6 bases outside the gene matches. The CDR3 region is CASSGLAGERNEQYF. The CDR3 DNA reads as TGTGCCAGCAGTGGACTAGCGGGGGAAAGGAACGAGCAGTACTTC.

This clone occurred once. This chain connects TRBV5-4 to TRBJ1-3; 8 bases map to TRBD1. This CDR3 has 16 residues. Germline CDR1 SGHNT, CDR2 YYREEE (reference sequence). The V gene end was trimmed by 0 bases and the J gene end by 0 bases; junction bases not matched to a gene: 2. In DNA form, the CDR3 reads TGTGCCAGCAGCTTGGACAGGGGGGGCTCTGGAAACACCATATATTTT. It translates to CASSLDRGGSGNTIYF.

The CDR3 protein is CASSSSIRGPYEQYF. The CDR3 DNA sequence: TGTGCCAGCAGCTCATCCATCAGGGGCCCCTACGAGCAGTACTTC. The rearrangement links TRBV11-1 to TRBJ2-7; perhaps TRBD1 as D (6 bases). The CDR3 is 15 residues long. The ends were cut back, 4 bases at V and 2 bases at J, with 15 bases in the middle. Germline-derived CDR1 and CDR2 are SGHAT and FQDESV (reference sequence). Together with reference TRBV11-1 and TRBJ2-7, the CDR3 gives the full variable domain: EAEVAQSPRYKITEKSQAVAFWCDPISGHATLYWYRQILGQGPELLVQFQDESVVDDSQLPKDRFSAERLKGVDSTLKIQPAELGDSAMYLCASSSSIRGPYEQYFGPGTRLTVT.

The chain couples TRBV6-6 to TRBJ1-2; D perhaps matches TRBD1 (6 bases). Trimming stripped 2 bases from V and 3 bases from J, with 13 bases between. In germline, CDR1 is MNHNY, CDR2 SVGAGI (reference sequence). CDR3 length: 15 amino acids. The DNA for the CDR3 is TGTGCCAGCAGTTACAGGCAGGGGAGGGACTATGGCTACACCTTC. Its protein is CASSYRQGRDYGYTF.

This clone has more than one count but fewer than ten. The V call is TRBV18, the J call TRBJ2-7; TRBD1 aligns across 9 bases. Germline CDR1 and CDR2: KGHSH and LQKENI. V gave up 6 bases and J gave up 4 bases; unmatched junction bases: 7. The CDR3 contains 14 residues. The CDR3, as DNA: TGTGCCAGCTCTGCGGACAGGGGATTTTACGAGCAGTACTTC. Amino acid sequence: CASSADRGFYEQYF.